A selection of T cell receptor beta chains follows, all from one sample in a study of blood T cell repertoires in COVID-19. Some clones are missing from TCRdb's copy, which holds only in-frame ones; the method was immunoSEQ multiplex PCR. Altogether 200,000 to 300,000 clones are present, about four fifths being singletons, with the ten largest covering more than 8%. Sequenced: peripheral blood. The receptors were sampled from a woman aged 80 or older with acute or convalescent COVID-19. Both conserved end residues are part of each CDR3. Fields, in order: V gene, J gene, clone size, CDR3 protein. Only part of the rows carry a size: once, few, many, or a class if the clone is expanded.

V: TRBV6-6; J: TRBJ1-6; size: -; CDR3: CASSLKWGDSPLHF
V: TRBV12-3/TRBV12-4; J: TRBJ1-2; size: -; CDR3: CASSPDRRGGYTF
V: TRBV6-5; J: TRBJ1-3; size: -; CDR3: CASSPSGTPGDTIYF
V: TRBV2; J: TRBJ2-7; size: -; CDR3: CASSELLTGSMRTGEQYF
V: TRBV20-1; J: TRBJ1-1; size: -; CDR3: CSPEGNTEAFF
V: TRBV5-1; J: TRBJ1-6; size: -; CDR3: CASSLGGQGDSPLHF
V: TRBV10-3; J: TRBJ2-5; size: -; CDR3: CAISESEGSRETQYF
V: TRBV6-4; J: TRBJ2-3; size: once; CDR3: CASSQDRPTDTQYF
V: TRBV15; J: TRBJ2-7; size: -; CDR3: CATSRKYRVSSYEQYF
V: TRBV19; J: TRBJ1-3; size: -; CDR3: CASQTVDSGNTIYF
V: TRBV19; J: TRBJ1-1; size: -; CDR3: CASSIGGMNTEAFF
V: TRBV5-8; J: TRBJ2-3; size: -; CDR3: CASSLRGGWTDTQYF
V: TRBV27; J: TRBJ2-1; size: -; CDR3: CATNFLAGGSGSYNEQFF
V: TRBV27; J: TRBJ1-2; size: -; CDR3: CASSSLQGHYGYTF
V: TRBV11-2; J: TRBJ1-1; size: -; CDR3: CASSLLAGEAFF
V: TRBV5-1; J: TRBJ1-2; size: many; CDR3: CASSSEELSYGYTF
V: TRBV19; J: TRBJ2-1; size: few; CDR3: CASSRGGGAGSYNEQFF
V: TRBV2; J: TRBJ1-2; size: -; CDR3: CASRDTGGLPNYGYTF
V: TRBV5-1; J: TRBJ1-3; size: -; CDR3: CASSFGGKGNTIYF
V: TRBV3-1/TRBV3-2; J: TRBJ1-1; size: -; CDR3: CASSQVPTGVNTEAFF
V: TRBV29-1; J: TRBJ2-7; size: few; CDR3: CSVEVGGDEQYF
V: TRBV2; J: TRBJ1-1; size: -; CDR3: CASSADSNTEAFF
V: TRBV5-1; J: TRBJ2-4; size: -; CDR3: CASSQGQGGIQYF
V: TRBV5-1; J: TRBJ2-1; size: few; CDR3: CASSYPPLGSGGASARNEQFF
V: TRBV12-5; J: TRBJ1-5; size: -; CDR3: CASGLSPDQPQHF
V: TRBV6-6; J: TRBJ1-5; size: -; CDR3: CASSSPGQASPQHF
V: TRBV3-1/TRBV3-2; J: TRBJ1-6; size: -; CDR3: CASSQAGTVGNSPLHF
V: TRBV5-1; J: TRBJ1-6; size: -; CDR3: CASSLVYAGAVNNSPLHF
V: TRBV4-1; J: TRBJ2-3; size: -; CDR3: CASSQDGGGVSTDTQYF
V: TRBV6-5; J: TRBJ1-2; size: few; CDR3: CASSTSRGYNSGYTF
V: TRBV4-2; J: TRBJ2-1; size: -; CDR3: CASSQDEQAGQSSYNEQFF
V: TRBV11-2; J: TRBJ1-2; size: -; CDR3: CASSLRERQGADNYGYTF
V: TRBV10-1; J: TRBJ2-1; size: once; CDR3: CASSENRGRSYNEQFF
V: TRBV5-4; J: TRBJ2-2; size: -; CDR3: CASSSGGVHTGELFF
V: TRBV3-1/TRBV3-2; J: TRBJ1-1; size: few; CDR3: CASSPSWGAEAFF
V: TRBV15; J: TRBJ1-3; size: -; CDR3: CATSRGGENTIYF
V: TRBV2; J: TRBJ2-2; size: -; CDR3: CASSEDRNPPGELFF
V: TRBV7-2; J: TRBJ1-1; size: -; CDR3: CASSLRLGGTEAFF
V: TRBV2; J: TRBJ2-1; size: -; CDR3: CASSERPRRNEQFF
V: TRBV30; J: TRBJ2-7; size: -; CDR3: CAWSSSGDEQYF
V: TRBV19; J: TRBJ1-5; size: once; CDR3: CASSIHRDRISNQPQHF
V: TRBV28; J: TRBJ2-3; size: -; CDR3: CASSLGGSRTDTQYF
V: TRBV2; J: TRBJ2-5; size: -; CDR3: CASGVERGFQETQYF
V: TRBV3-1/TRBV3-2; J: TRBJ2-5; size: -; CDR3: CASSHWDRGQETQYF
V: TRBV19; J: TRBJ1-6; size: -; CDR3: CASTPGPYLNSPLHF
V: TRBV18; J: TRBJ1-3; size: -; CDR3: CASSPAGSLVGRNTIYF
V: TRBV5-1; J: TRBJ1-4; size: -; CDR3: CASSSGQGPGEKLFF
V: TRBV19; J: TRBJ1-5; size: -; CDR3: CGEQATHHSNQPQHF
V: TRBV19; J: TRBJ1-6; size: -; CDR3: CASSVWADNSPLHF
V: TRBV2; J: TRBJ1-2; size: few; CDR3: CASSETAYGYTF
V: TRBV12-3/TRBV12-4; J: TRBJ2-5; size: -; CDR3: CASSMDREETQYF
V: TRBV5-1; J: TRBJ1-6; size: -; CDR3: CASSLWGTQGAGYNSPLHF